The T cell receptor beta chain under discussion was sequenced for a study of Ad26.COV2.S vaccination and SARS-CoV-2 variants. Generated by immunoSEQ multiplex PCR, the TCRdb table keeps only in-frame clones and is missing some. Here the sample spans 430,000 or so clones, around 90% being singletons. The CDR3 is made up of 15 amino acids. CDR1 and CDR2 (germline): LGHDT, YNNKEL (reference sequence). V shed 1 base and J shed 5 bases, with 11 bases lying between them. The treatment was: some 20 received Ad26.COV2.S at low or high dose, single or two shots; a few received placebo; per-sample allocation not given. Collection of samples fell on day 63 after the first vaccine or placebo injection. Vaccination used an Ad26 vector expressing Wuhan-strain SARS-CoV-2 spike.

The input for sequencing was peripheral blood, taken in a trial of Ad26.COV2.S vaccine versus placebo. The sequence was collected from a person between 18 and 65 years old who received the Ad26.COV2.S COVID-19 vaccine or a placebo. This rearrangement joins TRBV3-1 (or the pseudogene TRBV3-2) to TRBJ2-2; possibly TRBD1 for D (5 bases). CDR3 loop: CASSQVGPGTGELFF. Written as DNA, the CDR3 is TGTGCCAGCAGCCAAGTGGGCCCAGGGACCGGGGAGCTGTTTTTT.